One sample yielded the 16 T cell receptor beta chains listed below, sequenced in a study of T cell repertoires in cytomegalovirus infection. TCRdb processed the reads anew with MiXCR; each CDR3 protein has one entry. This sample carries 400,000 to 550,000 distinct CDR3 sequences, about 11% of them seen once, and the ten largest clones take more than 8.5%. The sample taken for sequencing was PBMCs. Receptors originate from a human donor in good health (CMV status not recorded). Some clones in this sample may be carry-over from other donors' samples.

Ten or more counts support this clonotype. The genes are TRBV6-1 and TRBJ2-1; D not resolved. The CDR3 runs to 13 residues. Per the germline V gene, CDR1 is MNHNS and CDR2 is SASEGT. Between the trimmed V and J ends, which lost 10 bases and 9 bases, there was a span of 19 bases. CDR3 sequence reads: CAIKKSASSEQFF. The DNA for the CDR3 is TGTGCCATTAAGAAGTCTGCCTCGAGTGAGCAGTTCTTC.

This clonotype was detected many times. The CDR3 DNA reads as TGTGCCAGCAGCCGAGACTATACCGTACGGGAGCAGTACTTC. It codes for CASSRDYTVREQYF. This chain joins TRBV7-8 and TRBJ2-7; the D gene is possibly TRBD2 (5 bases). CDR3 length equals 14 residues. The V gene's germline CDR1 is SGHVS and CDR2 FQNEAQ. Trimming left V 5 bases short and J 7 bases short, with 18 bases between.

The table lists this clonotype with a few counts. The CDR3 region has the DNA TGCAGCGTTCCCCGGGGGCAAGAGACCCAGTACTTC. This encodes CSVPRGQETQYF. The V call is TRBV29-1, the J call TRBJ2-5, with D perhaps matching TRBD2 (6 bases). CDR1 and CDR2 from the germline V gene are SQVTM and ANQGSEA. V dropped 5 bases and J dropped 2 bases, with 9 bases sitting between them. The CDR3 sequence is 12 residues long.

The chain has TRBV25-1 and TRBJ2-5, with 7 nucleotides matching TRBD1. This CDR3 contains 16 residues. The junction had 13 bases not matched to a gene; V was cut back by 5 bases and J by 4 bases. In germline, CDR1 is MGHDK, CDR2 SYGVNS. The CDR3 DNA is TGTGCCAGCAGTCCCTTGAGGGTGGGACAGAGAGAGACCCAGTACTTC. It specifies CASSPLRVGQRETQYF.

This clonotype has a count of ten or more. V gene TRBV28 combines with J gene TRBJ1-2; D may be TRBD1 (6 bases). Deletions cut 8 bases from V and 2 bases from J, with 18 bases between. The CDR3 loop spans 15 amino acids. Looked up from germline, CDR1 is MDHEN and CDR2 is SYDVKM. CDR3 sequence (DNA): TGTGCCAGCTCGGCCGGGGGGGGGCCAAACTATGGCTACACCTTC. This encodes CASSAGGGPNYGYTF.

This clonotype was seen a few times. The chain employs TRBV7-9 and TRBJ2-5; TRBD2 agrees at 13 bases. The ends lost 7 bases at V and 4 bases at J; junction bases unmatched: 9. Germline-derived CDR1 and CDR2 are SEHNR and FQNEAQ (reference sequence). CDR3 length equals 16 residues. In DNA, the CDR3 is TGTGCCAGCACTATGACTAGCGGGGGGTTCAGAGAGACCCAGTACTTC. Translated: CASTMTSGGFRETQYF.

This clonotype came up a few times. This rearrangement joins TRBV20-1 to TRBJ2-7; D remains ambiguous. The germline V gene has CDR1 DFQATT and CDR2 SNEGSKA (reference sequence). V was cut by 1 base and J by 5 bases, with 18 bases left in between. The CDR3 is 15 amino acids. This CDR3 reads CSARAALRTSNEQYF. The DNA for the CDR3 is TGCAGTGCTAGAGCCGCTCTCAGGACCTCTAACGAGCAGTACTTC.

This clonotype was observed at least ten times. The rearrangement uses TRBV11-1 and TRBJ1-1; 9 bases are shared with TRBD1. The germline V gene encodes CDR1 SGHAT and CDR2 FQDESV (reference sequence). This CDR3 spans 15 amino acids. The V and J ends lost 4 bases and 3 bases, in that order; junction bases with no gene match: 6. The CDR3 DNA reads as TGTGCCAGCAGCTACCGGGACAGGGTGTACACTGAAGCTTTCTTT. Amino acid sequence: CASSYRDRVYTEAFF.

This clonotype was counted at least ten times. The chain employs TRBV19 and TRBJ1-2, with D possibly being TRBD1 (5 bases). Germline V lookup: CDR1 LNHDA, CDR2 SQIVND (reference sequence). Trimming left V 3 bases short and J 6 bases short, with 17 bases between. The CDR3 is 15 residues long. This CDR3 is CASSIRAREKDGYTF. CDR3 bases: TGTGCCAGTAGTATCCGGGCCAGGGAGAAGGATGGCTACACCTTC.

For this clonotype: A much larger clone differs from this one at a single base, so this may be a read error. The chain is built from TRBV2 and TRBJ2-2; D unresolved. The V gene lost 3 bases and the J gene lost 6 bases, with 14 bases spanning the gap. The CDR3 consists of 15 residues. CDR1 and CDR2 from the germline V gene are SNHLY and FYNNEI. CDR3 in amino acids: CASSERWAGPGELFF. Written as DNA, the CDR3 is TGTGCCAGCAGTGAGAGGTGGGCCGGACCCGGGGAGCTGTTTTTT.

The chain employs TRBV28 and TRBJ1-1; TRBD1 matches at 7 bases. The V and J ends lost 5 bases and 1 base, in that order; junction bases with no gene match: 7. Germline V lookup: CDR1 MDHEN, CDR2 SYDVKM. The CDR3 is made up of 15 amino acids. The CDR3 coding sequence is TGTGCCAGCAGTCTTTCAACAGGGGCGAACACTGAAGCTTTCTTT. Translating it yields CASSLSTGANTEAFF.

Ten or more counts support this clonotype. V usage is TRBV6-1 and J usage is TRBJ2-7, with a weak D call TRBD2 (6 bases). The germline V gene has CDR1 MNHNS and CDR2 SASEGT. Trimming took off 0 bases at V and 3 bases at J, with 15 bases between the two ends. The CDR3 runs 16 residues. The CDR3 loop reads CASSEAGWRTNYEQYF. Here the CDR3 DNA reads TGTGCCAGCAGTGAAGCGGGGTGGAGGACTAACTACGAGCAGTACTTC.

The table lists this clonotype with a few counts. The gene calls are TRBV2 and TRBJ2-2, with 13 bases lining up with TRBD2. The CDR3 length is 18 residues. Germline loops: CDR1 SNHLY, CDR2 FYNNEI. J gave up 5 bases and V 1 base, and 7 bases lay outside the gene matches. CDR3 in amino acids: CASSEGWTSGRRTGELFF. The CDR3 DNA sequence: TGTGCCAGCAGTGAAGGTTGGACTAGCGGGAGAAGGACCGGGGAGCTGTTTTTT.

A remark on this clonotype: This may come from a read error, since a much larger clone is one base off. This chain connects TRBV7-9 to TRBJ1-2, with a weak D call TRBD1 (5 bases). The V end lost 7 bases, the J end lost 6 bases, and 9 bases lay between the germline ends. The CDR3 runs to 11 residues. The germline V gene has CDR1 SEHNR and CDR2 FQNEAQ (reference sequence). CDR3 in DNA: TGTGCCAGCAAGGGGATCCATGGCTACACCTTC. Its translation: CASKGIHGYTF.

This clonotype was found many times. The chain is built from TRBV10-3 and TRBJ1-5; 9 positions agree with TRBD1. Germline CDR1 is ENHRY and CDR2 is SYGVKD. V lost 2 bases, J lost 8 bases, and 7 bases stayed unmatched. The CDR3 length is 15 residues. In nucleotides, the CDR3 is TGTGCCATCAGTGAGGGGACAGGGCTTCGGGAGCCCCAGCATTTT. This encodes CAISEGTGLREPQHF.

The chain joins TRBV24-1 to TRBJ2-1, with a tentative D call TRBD2 (7 bases). The germline CDR1 and CDR2 sequences are KGHDR and SFDVKD. V lost 4 bases and J lost 1, with 10 bases in between. The CDR3 runs 15 residues. CDR3 nucleotides: TGTGCCACCAGTGAGAGGGGGGGGTCCTACAATGAGCAGTTCTTC. Amino acid sequence: CATSERGGSYNEQFF.